Each of the 27 T cell receptor beta chains below was sequenced from the same sample in a study. TCRdb independently ran MiXCR on the RT-PCR reads; one entry per CDR3 protein. Here the sample spans about 680,000 distinct CDR3 sequences, 13% to 15% being singletons. The sequenced sample consisted of memory CD4+ T cells from blood. The receptors shown here come from a female donor in good health, serving as a healthy control.

This clonotype showed up many times. The chain is built from TRBV27 and TRBJ1-5; D is perhaps TRBD1 (6 bases). This CDR3 contains 15 residues. Germline CDR1 reads MNHEY; CDR2 reads SMNVEV (reference sequence). V was trimmed by 7 bases and J by 1 base, leaving 14 bases between them. Written as DNA, the CDR3 is TGTGCCAGCACTCGCTCCGGACAGAGCAATCAGCCCCAGCATTTT. It translates to CASTRSGQSNQPQHF.

This clonotype has ten or more counts. The CDR3 loop reads CSASSGGESSYEQYF. CDR3 sequence (DNA): TGCAGTGCTAGCTCGGGGGGGGAAAGCTCCTACGAGCAGTACTTC. The chain links TRBV20-1 to TRBJ2-7; 8 nucleotides agree with TRBD2. The ends lost 3 bases at V and 0 bases at J; junction bases unmatched: 7. The CDR3 extends over 15 amino acids. Per the germline V gene, CDR1 is DFQATT and CDR2 is SNEGSKA (reference sequence).

There are a few counts of this clonotype. The V call is TRBV4-2, the J call TRBJ2-1, with 11 bases aligning to TRBD2. Germline assignment: CDR1 LGHNA and CDR2 YNFKEQ. There are 15 residues in the CDR3. Trimming cost V 5 bases and J 10 bases; bases outside gene matches: 10. The CDR3 loop is CASSSRTSGSPEQFF. CDR3 coding DNA: TGTGCCAGCAGCTCCCGAACTAGCGGGAGTCCAGAGCAGTTCTTC.

The chain links TRBV11-2 to TRBJ2-7, with D tentatively TRBD2 (5 bases). Germline values: CDR1 SGHAT, CDR2 FQNNGV. Trimming left V 3 bases short and J 1 base short, with 10 bases between. The CDR3 extends over 14 amino acids. CDR3 sequence (DNA): TGTGCCAGCAGCTTTGGGGAGAGGTCCTACGAGCAGTACTTC. It specifies CASSFGERSYEQYF. The whole variable domain, remainder taken from reference TRBV11-2 and TRBJ2-7, is EAGVAQSPRYKIIEKRQSVAFWCNPISGHATLYWYQQILGQGPKLLIQFQNNGVVDDSQLPKDRFSAERLKGVDSTLKIQPAKLEDSAVYLCASSFGERSYEQYFGPGTRLTVT.

The J gene is TRBJ2-3, the V gene TRBV5-6; D gene ambiguous. With 1 base removed from V and 6 bases from J, the gap between germline ends came to 18 bases. In germline, CDR1 is SGHDT, CDR2 YYEEEE. This CDR3 region has 16 residues. The CDR3 region is CASSLFGSSRSDTQYF. The CDR3 nucleotides are TGTGCCAGCAGCTTGTTTGGGTCTAGTCGGTCGGATACGCAGTATTTT.

This clonotype was counted between two and nine times. The V gene is TRBV4-1, the J gene TRBJ1-1; D is unclear. The CDR3 length is 14 residues. Trimming removed 0 bases from V and 0 bases from J, with 5 bases in between. Germline lookup yields CDR1 MGHRA and CDR2 YSYEKL. Here the CDR3 reads CASSQDGVNTEAFF. The CDR3 DNA reads as TGCGCCAGCAGCCAAGACGGGGTGAACACTGAAGCTTTCTTT.

The chain links TRBV10-3 to TRBJ2-1; 7 nucleotides agree with TRBD2. The CDR3 has 15 residues. Losses at the gene ends were 0 bases for V and 7 bases for J; bases not matched to a gene: 6. Germline-derived CDR1 and CDR2 are ENHRY and SYGVKD. As DNA, the CDR3 is TGTGCCATCAGTGAGTCGCCGGGAGGTGCAAATGAGCAGTTCTTC. Translated, it gives CAISESPGGANEQFF.

This clonotype was counted ten times or more. The junction shows a germline mismatch at one end, possibly a read error. The CDR3 DNA is TGCAGTGCCAGAGCCTGGGACAGAGATAATTCACCCCTCCACTTT. Translation: CSARAWDRDNSPLHF. The V and J genes are TRBV20-1 and TRBJ1-6; TRBD1 agrees at 7 bases. The V gene's germline CDR1 is DFQATT and CDR2 SNEGSKA (reference sequence). CDR3 length: 15 residues.

This clonotype was counted a few times. The chain joins TRBV11-2 to TRBJ2-1, with D perhaps given as TRBD1 or TRBD2 (5 bases each). The CDR3 has 14 amino acids. The V gene lost 5 bases and the J gene lost 5 bases, with 13 bases spanning the gap. In germline, CDR1 is SGHAT, CDR2 FQNNGV. As DNA, the CDR3 is TGTGCCAGCAGCCCCTTATCGGGACACAATGAGCAGTTCTTC. This translates into CASSPLSGHNEQFF.

The chain is built from TRBV7-2 and TRBJ2-3, with a tentative D call TRBD2 (7 bases). CDR3 length: 14 amino acids. The V end was cut by 8 bases, the J end by 2 bases, with 14 bases between. Germline CDR1 is SGHTA and CDR2 is FQGNSA. The CDR3 protein is CASRGAQYTDTQYF. The CDR3 region has the DNA TGTGCCAGCCGGGGGGCACAATACACAGATACGCAGTATTTT.

This clonotype was found a few times. The CDR3 reads CASTNRGLGANVLTF. The CDR3 nucleotides read TGTGCCAGCACCAACAGGGGGCTAGGGGCCAACGTCCTGACTTTC. The chain employs TRBV7-3 and TRBJ2-6; the match to TRBD1 covers 9 bases. The germline gives CDR1 SGHTA, CDR2 FQGTGA. Trimming cost V 7 bases and J 4 bases; bases outside gene matches: 5. CDR3 length equals 15 residues.

The chain joins TRBV9 to TRBJ1-6; D is possibly TRBD1 (5 bases). The V gene lost 3 bases and the J gene lost 9 bases, with 13 bases spanning the gap. The germline V gene encodes CDR1 SGDLS and CDR2 YYNGEE. CDR3 length equals 14 residues. The CDR3 loop reads CASSDRPGFSPLHF. DNA of the CDR3: TGTGCCAGCAGCGATAGACCAGGGTTTTCACCCCTCCACTTT.

This clonotype came up many times. Here the CDR3 reads CASSTTGGQETQYF. The CDR3, as DNA: TGTGCCAGCAGCACCACAGGGGGTCAAGAGACCCAGTACTTC. This chain links TRBV5-6 with TRBJ2-5, with TRBD1 identical over 8 bases. This CDR3 region has 14 residues. V dropped 4 bases and J dropped 2; count of bases not matched to a gene: 4. The germline gives CDR1 SGHDT, CDR2 YYEEEE.

At least ten counts were recorded for this clonotype. The chain carries TRBV5-1 and TRBJ2-7; D remains unclear. CDR1 is SGHRS, CDR2 YFSETQ, per germline. CDR3 length: 14 amino acids. Trimming took off 4 bases at V and 3 bases at J, with 14 bases between the two ends. The CDR3, as DNA: TGCGCCAGCAGCCCATCCTCCTTCGTCTACGAGCAGTACTTC. Translating gives CASSPSSFVYEQYF.

This clonotype was recorded many times. This chain uses TRBV6-5 with TRBJ2-2; no firm D call. Trimming removed 0 bases at V and 0 bases at J, with 14 bases between. There are 18 residues in the CDR3. Germline V gene data show CDR1 as MNHEY and CDR2 as SVGAGI. This CDR3 is CASSYSMGSRSNTGELFF. The CDR3 coding sequence is TGTGCCAGCAGTTACTCGATGGGGTCGAGATCGAACACCGGGGAGCTGTTTTTT.

The rearrangement joins TRBV5-1 to TRBJ2-3; TRBD2 agrees at 11 bases. V dropped 4 bases and J dropped 3; count of bases not matched to a gene: 10. There are 17 residues in the CDR3. Germline loops: CDR1 SGHRS, CDR2 YFSETQ. Here the CDR3 DNA reads TGCGCCAGCAGCCCCCAACTAGCGGGGGTTATAACAGATACGCAGTATTTT. Translating gives CASSPQLAGVITDTQYF.

This chain links TRBV28 with TRBJ2-7; 12 positions agree with TRBD1. Germline CDR1 reads MDHEN; CDR2 reads SYDVKM. The CDR3 is 15 residues long. Losses at the gene ends were 6 bases for V and 7 bases for J; bases not matched to a gene: 10. CDR3: CASSPPGQGAEEQYF. The CDR3 region has the DNA TGTGCCAGCAGCCCTCCGGGACAGGGGGCTGAGGAGCAGTACTTC.

A few counts support this clonotype. Germline and junction disagree at one end, which may indicate a read error. This chain uses TRBV7-7 with TRBJ2-7, with D possibly being TRBD2 (6 bases). Germline CDR1 is SSHAT and CDR2 is FNYEAQ (reference sequence). The CDR3 length is 14 residues. The CDR3 reads CASSLGPGDYEQYF. CDR3 bases: TGTGCTAGCAGCTTAGGTCCGGGAGACTACGAGCAGTACTTC.

This clonotype was seen a few times. The chain couples TRBV7-2 to TRBJ1-6; tentatively, D is TRBD1 (6 bases). Germline V gene sequence: CDR1 SGHTA, CDR2 FQGNSA. The CDR3 is made up of 14 amino acids. Trimming left V 6 bases short and J 7 bases short, with 13 bases between. This chain's CDR3 is CASREGQFNSPLHF. CDR3 nucleotide sequence: TGTGCCAGCAGAGAAGGACAGTTCAATTCACCCCTCCACTTT.

This clonotype has ten or more counts. The rearrangement joins TRBV24-1 to TRBJ2-1; 7 nucleotides match TRBD2. This CDR3 contains 15 residues. Germline loops: CDR1 KGHDR, CDR2 SFDVKD. J gave up 9 bases and V 6 bases, and 13 bases lay outside the gene matches. This chain's CDR3 is CATSRTRGLVGEQFF. In nucleotides, the CDR3 is TGTGCCACCAGTCGGACTAGGGGCTTAGTGGGTGAGCAGTTCTTC.

This clonotype was counted between two and nine times. This sequence joins TRBV24-1 and TRBJ2-5; possibly TRBD1 for D (5 bases). The germline CDR1 and CDR2 sequences are KGHDR and SFDVKD. Trimming stripped 2 bases from V and 1 base from J, with 10 bases between. The CDR3 extends over 15 amino acids. CDR3 DNA sequence: TGTGCCACCAGTGATTCTAGGGGCTTCCAAGAGACCCAGTACTTC. Residues: CATSDSRGFQETQYF.

This clonotype was picked up many times. This chain links TRBV5-1 with TRBJ2-2; TRBD2 is a possible D gene (5 bases). This CDR3 contains 15 residues. The germline gives CDR1 SGHRS, CDR2 YFSETQ. V was shortened by 1 base and J by 3 bases, with 10 bases between the two germline ends. Here the CDR3 DNA reads TGCGCCAGCAGCTTGCCTAGCTCCTACACCGGGGAGCTGTTTTTT. It yields the protein CASSLPSSYTGELFF.

V is TRBV9 and J is TRBJ1-6; TRBD1 matches 12 bases. The CDR3 spans 16 residues. Trimming cost V 4 bases and J 10 bases; bases outside gene matches: 9. The germline CDR1 and CDR2 sequences are SGDLS and YYNGEE. The DNA for the CDR3 is TGTGCCAGCAGCACCGGAGCCGGGACAGGGGGCTCACCCCTCCACTTT. It specifies CASSTGAGTGGSPLHF. The whole variable domain, remainder taken from reference TRBV9 and TRBJ1-6, is DSGVTQTPKHLITATGQRVTLRCSPRSGDLSVYWYQQSLDQGLQFLIQYYNGEERAKGNILERFSAQQFPDLHSELNLSSLELGDSALYFCASSTGAGTGGSPLHFGNGTRLTVT.

Only a few counts were recorded for this clonotype. V gene TRBV6-2 or TRBV6-3 combines with J gene TRBJ2-7; 8 bases are a match to TRBD1. Germline trimming cut 4 bases from V and 3 bases from J; bases unmatched to any gene: 17. This CDR3 has 18 residues. Germline CDR1 is MNHEY and CDR2 is SVGEGT. The CDR3 DNA sequence: TGTGCCAGCAGTTTCGACCGAAACAGGGGGGCCTCCCGCTACGAGCAGTACTTC. Amino acids: CASSFDRNRGASRYEQYF.

In its sample, this clonotype was seen a few times. The gene calls are TRBV5-1 and TRBJ2-5, with 7 bases matching TRBD1. This CDR3 spans 14 amino acids. Per germline, CDR1 SGHRS and CDR2 YFSETQ. J gave up 4 bases and V 0 bases, and 3 bases lay outside the gene matches. CDR3 nucleotides: TGCGCCAGCAGCTTGGAGACAGGGCGAGAGACCCAGTACTTC. Translating gives CASSLETGRETQYF. Complete variable domain (other parts from reference TRBV5-1 and TRBJ2-5): KAGVTQTPRYLIKTRGQQVTLSCSPISGHRSVSWYQQTPGQGLQFLFEYFSETQRNKGNFPGRFSGRQFSNSRSEMNVSTLELGDSALYLCASSLETGRETQYFGPGTRLLVL.

The table lists this clonotype with a few counts. V is TRBV27 and J is TRBJ1-1, with D perhaps matching TRBD1 (5 bases). Trimming removed 1 base at V and 1 base at J, with 10 bases between. The CDR3 consists of 15 residues. CDR1 MNHEY and CDR2 SMNVEV come from the germline V gene (reference sequence). DNA of the CDR3: TGTGCCAGCAGTTTATGGGGGGGGGAGAACACTGAAGCTTTCTTT. Protein sequence: CASSLWGGENTEAFF.

The chain recombines TRBV6-6 with TRBJ1-1; D is ambiguous. This CDR3 is 12 amino acids long. V lost 5 bases, J lost 8 bases, and 12 bases lay in between. Germline CDR1 is MNHNY and CDR2 is SVGAGI (reference sequence). CDR3 sequence (DNA): TGTGCCAGCAGTGAAACACGGCCGGAAGCTTTCTTT. Translating gives CASSETRPEAFF.